Listed here are 23 T cell receptor beta chains from one sample, sequenced in a study of PD-L1 blockade in urothelial cancer. Sequencing was performed with immunoSEQ multiplex PCR; in TCRdb, only in-frame clones are kept and a portion is missing. The sample contains tens of thousands of clones, approximately 80% of which appear only once. The sequencing here drew on PBMCs, taken around atezolizumab (anti-PD-L1) treatment. All receptors derive from a man between 65 and 85 years old with urothelial cancer.

The rearrangement uses TRBV7-2 and TRBJ2-7; perhaps TRBD2 as D (6 bases). The CDR3 spans 12 residues. V dropped 7 bases and J dropped 4 bases, with 11 bases sitting between them. CDR1 is SGHTA, CDR2 FQGNSA, per germline. The CDR3 here is CASTSGGYEQYF. DNA of the CDR3: TGTGCCAGCACCTCCGGGGGATACGAGCAGTACTTC.

The rearrangement joins TRBV9 to TRBJ2-1; 13 nucleotides line up with TRBD2. The CDR3 contains 15 residues. Germline V gives CDR1 SGDLS, CDR2 YYNGEE. V lost 3 bases, J lost 7 bases, and 4 bases stayed unmatched. The CDR3 DNA follows: TGTGCCAGCAGCGAAAGGACTAGCGGGAGTAATGAGCAGTTCTTC. Protein product: CASSERTSGSNEQFF.

The rearrangement links TRBV2 to TRBJ2-1; a weak D match, TRBD2 (5 bases). Germline V gene sequence: CDR1 SNHLY, CDR2 FYNNEI. The CDR3 sequence is 14 residues long. Between the trimmed V and J ends, which lost 3 bases and 4 bases, there was a span of 10 bases. In DNA form, the CDR3 reads TGTGCCAGCAGTGAGGGGAGCAGGTACAATGAGCAGTTCTTC. Its translation: CASSEGSRYNEQFF.

The chain couples TRBV28 to TRBJ1-1; D is uncertain. Trimming pared 5 bases from V and 4 bases from J, leaving 11 bases between. Germline CDR1 reads MDHEN; CDR2 reads SYDVKM. The CDR3 spans 13 residues. The CDR3 sequence is CASSPGSGTEAFF. The CDR3 DNA reads as TGTGCCAGCAGTCCAGGCTCCGGCACTGAAGCTTTCTTT.

The rearrangement joins TRBV15 to TRBJ2-7, with TRBD1 matching over 8 bases. The CDR3 consists of 16 residues. Germline V gene data show CDR1 as LNHNV and CDR2 as YYDKDF (reference sequence). Trimming removed 4 bases from V and 4 bases from J; junction bases left unmatched: 12. The CDR3 here is CATSTPRGRGHYEQYF. The CDR3 DNA is TGTGCCACCAGCACCCCCCGGGGCAGGGGGCATTACGAGCAGTACTTC.

The gene calls are TRBV7-6 and TRBJ1-1; D is possibly TRBD1 (6 bases). Per the germline V gene, CDR1 is SGHVS and CDR2 is FNYEAQ. This CDR3 is built from 14 residues. The ends were cut back, 4 bases at V and 3 bases at J, with 12 bases in the middle. DNA for the CDR3: TGTGCCAGCAGCTCACAGGGTTTCCACACTGAAGCTTTCTTT. It translates to CASSSQGFHTEAFF.

This sequence joins TRBV6-1 and TRBJ2-1, with TRBD2 matching over 8 bases. Per germline, CDR1 MNHNS and CDR2 SASEGT. The CDR3 length is 15 residues. V was pared by 6 bases and J by 8 bases, with 12 bases of the junction left unmatched. In nucleotides, the CDR3 is TGTGCCAGCAGCCCTTCGGGGGGGGTAACCGATGAGCAGTTCTTC. Encoded protein: CASSPSGGVTDEQFF.

The CDR3 nucleotides are TGTGCCTGGATCAGTGGGGGGATGAGGGCCTACAATGAGCAGTTCTTC. Protein product: CAWISGGMRAYNEQFF. The chain employs TRBV30 and TRBJ2-1; TRBD2 might be the D (6 bases). The CDR3 is made up of 16 amino acids. The germline V and J ends were trimmed by 4 bases and 2 bases, with 18 bases remaining between them. Germline V gene data show CDR1 as GTSNPN and CDR2 as SVGIG (reference sequence).

The chain employs TRBV5-6 and TRBJ1-2; 8 nucleotides align to TRBD1. The CDR3 is 16 residues long. Germline V gives CDR1 SGHDT, CDR2 YYEEEE. With 4 bases clipped from V and 5 bases from J, the junction kept 13 bases outside the gene matches. CDR3 loop: CASSQMDRAEGYGYTF. CDR3 nucleotides: TGTGCCAGCAGCCAGATGGACAGGGCTGAGGGGTATGGCTACACCTTC. Drawing the rest from reference TRBV5-6 and TRBJ1-2, the complete variable domain is DAGVTQSPTHLIKTRGQQVTLRCSPKSGHDTVSWYQQALGQGPQFIFQYYEEEERQRGNFPDRFSGHQFPNYSSELNVNALLLGDSALYLCASSQMDRAEGYGYTFGSGTRLTVV.

The rearrangement links TRBV11-2 to TRBJ1-3; 7 bases map to TRBD1. The V segment lost 5 bases and the J segment 4 bases; nucleotides outside the gene matches: 5. Germline-derived CDR1 and CDR2 are SGHAT and FQNNGV. This CDR3 is built from 14 residues. The CDR3 DNA follows: TGTGCCAGCAGCCAAGAGACAGGGGGAAACACCATATATTTT. It codes for CASSQETGGNTIYF.

J is TRBJ2-5 and V is TRBV7-6, with D unresolved. The CDR3 extends over 13 amino acids. The germline gives CDR1 SGHVS, CDR2 FNYEAQ. Trimming pared 3 bases from V and 7 bases from J, leaving 12 bases between. The DNA for the CDR3 is TGTGCCAGCAGCTTGACGGTAGCCAGGACCCAGTACTTC. It yields the protein CASSLTVARTQYF.

The genes are TRBV18 and TRBJ2-6; 8 bases are shared with TRBD1. The germline V gene encodes CDR1 KGHSH and CDR2 LQKENI. The CDR3 runs to 17 residues. Trimming cost V 5 bases and J 0 bases; bases outside gene matches: 6. The CDR3 sequence: CASSVTGEGSGANVLTF. The CDR3 DNA follows: TGTGCCAGCTCAGTGACAGGGGAAGGCTCTGGGGCCAACGTCCTGACTTTC.

The chain employs TRBV5-6 and TRBJ1-1, with 9 nucleotides matching TRBD1. The CDR3 is 12 residues long. The germline gives CDR1 SGHDT, CDR2 YYEEEE. V lost 5 bases and J lost 11; bases outside the gene matches: 7. In DNA, the CDR3 is TGTGCCAGCAGTTTACAGGGGGCGAGGGCTTTCTTT. Translated, it gives CASSLQGARAFF.

This clone was counted once. V gene TRBV7-8 combines with J gene TRBJ1-5; 7 bases map to TRBD1. This CDR3 comprises 16 residues. J was trimmed by 5 bases and V by 2 bases; bases with no gene match: 9. Germline V CDR1 and CDR2: SGHVS, FQNEAQ. This CDR3 is CASSLRNRGVDQPQHF. DNA of the CDR3: TGTGCCAGCAGCTTAAGGAACAGGGGAGTGGATCAGCCCCAGCATTTT.

The chain joins TRBV4-1 to TRBJ1-1; maybe TRBD1 (5 bases). V was shortened by 0 bases and J by 5 bases, with 22 bases between the two germline ends. Germline CDR1 is MGHRA and CDR2 is YSYEKL. This CDR3 comprises 18 residues. DNA for the CDR3: TGCGCCAGCAGCCAAGATAAAGCTGCGCCAGGGATTAGGACTGAAGCTTTCTTT. Its translation is CASSQDKAAPGIRTEAFF.

V and J are TRBV27 and TRBJ2-1; 14 bases map to TRBD2. The CDR3 sequence is 16 residues long. Germline V CDR1 and CDR2: MNHEY, SMNVEV (reference sequence). Losses at the gene ends were 6 bases for V and 6 bases for J; bases not matched to a gene: 7. CDR3 DNA sequence: TGTGCCAGCAGGGGGACTAGCGGGAGCCCGAGCAATGAGCAGTTCTTC. Translated: CASRGTSGSPSNEQFF.

The V gene is TRBV5-6, the J gene TRBJ1-1, with D hard to call. The CDR3 covers 13 residues. V was trimmed by 3 bases and J by 1 base, leaving 7 bases between them. CDR1 is SGHDT and CDR2 is YYEEEE in the germline V gene. Here the CDR3 reads CASSWARNTEAFF. DNA for the CDR3: TGTGCCAGCAGCTGGGCCAGGAACACTGAAGCTTTCTTT.

V usage is TRBV19 and J usage is TRBJ2-1; unclear D gene. The length of the CDR3 is 18 residues. CDR1 and CDR2 from the germline V gene are LNHDA and SQIVND (reference sequence). V dropped 5 bases and J dropped 0 bases, with 20 bases sitting between them. Written as DNA, the CDR3 is TGTGCCAGTAGTCGCTCCTTCCCATCTCGGAGCTCCTACAATGAGCAGTTCTTC. Its translation is CASSRSFPSRSSYNEQFF.

The J gene is TRBJ2-2, the V gene TRBV5-4; tentatively, D is TRBD2 (6 bases). This CDR3 has 14 residues. Germline assignment: CDR1 SGHNT and CDR2 YYREEE (reference sequence). The V end lost 0 bases, the J end lost 6 bases, and 9 bases lay between the germline ends. In DNA form, the CDR3 reads TGTGCCAGCAGCTTGGGGAGGGGTCCCGGGGAGCTGTTTTTT. It yields the protein CASSLGRGPGELFF.

The chain joins TRBV13 to TRBJ1-5; no definite D call. CDR3 length equals 15 residues. Germline CDR1 and CDR2: PRHDT and FYEKMQ (reference sequence). The ends were cut back, 6 bases at V and 0 bases at J, with 12 bases in the middle. CDR3 coding DNA: TGTGCCAGCAGTTCCCGGGAGAATAGCAATCAGCCCCAGCATTTT. Its translation is CASSSRENSNQPQHF.

The rearrangement links TRBV29-1 to TRBJ2-1; 8 bases are a match to TRBD2. The germline V gene encodes CDR1 SQVTM and CDR2 ANQGSEA. The V gene end was trimmed by 4 bases and the J gene end by 3 bases; junction bases not matched to a gene: 2. CDR3 length: 13 residues. The CDR3 DNA reads as TGCAGCGTTGGCGGGGGGCTCTACAATGAGCAGTTCTTC. It encodes CSVGGGLYNEQFF.

With regard to this clone: A junction boundary mismatches the germline segment, possibly from a read error. The V gene is TRBV6-1, the J gene TRBJ2-7, with TRBD2 as a possible D gene (5 bases). CDR1 and CDR2 from the germline V gene are MNHNS and SASEGT. The CDR3 totals 13 residues. The CDR3 region has the DNA TGTGCCAGCAAGGAGCGGATCCCTCCAAGTGTCGAGTTC. It yields the protein CASKERIPPSVEF.

The chain is built from TRBV5-6 and TRBJ2-7; 10 nucleotides align to TRBD1. Germline V lookup: CDR1 SGHDT, CDR2 YYEEEE. Unmatched junction bases numbered 6, after V lost 0 bases and J lost 6 bases. The CDR3 is made up of 15 amino acids. Here the CDR3 reads CASSLEPGTGVEQYF. The CDR3 region has the DNA TGTGCCAGCAGCTTGGAGCCCGGGACAGGGGTCGAGCAGTACTTC.